This T cell receptor (beta chain) was retrieved from a study of T-cell memory formation after mild COVID-19. Study information: Largely donor-specific sequence clusters came from a couple of donors. Findings of the study overall: From day 15 to 85, contracting clones were balanced between CD4 and CD8, whereas later expanders leaned toward CD4+. CD4+ contracting clones were mainly CM and EM; CD8+ ones, EMRA.

This clonotype has more than one count but fewer than ten. Its specificity is not known. Using its own MiXCR run on the 5' RACE reads, TCRdb lists one record per CDR3 protein. Of 190,000 or so distinct CDR3 sequences detected, roughly a fifth appear once; the ten largest clones hold about 23%. This TCR came from an adult woman who had mild COVID-19 (a few samples of this study predate the infection). Cell type and time point are not known. What was sequenced was PBMCs or a T cell subset sorted from them (not recorded which).

The CDR3 nucleotides are TGTGCCAGCAGTTCCGGGACAGGGGAACATGTTGGAAATCAGCCCCAGCATTTT. Encoded protein: CASSSGTGEHVGNQPQHF. The V and J genes are TRBV12-3 or TRBV12-4 and TRBJ1-5, with 10 bases fitting TRBD1. This CDR3 contains 18 residues. J gave up 4 bases and V 4 bases, and 13 bases lay outside the gene matches.